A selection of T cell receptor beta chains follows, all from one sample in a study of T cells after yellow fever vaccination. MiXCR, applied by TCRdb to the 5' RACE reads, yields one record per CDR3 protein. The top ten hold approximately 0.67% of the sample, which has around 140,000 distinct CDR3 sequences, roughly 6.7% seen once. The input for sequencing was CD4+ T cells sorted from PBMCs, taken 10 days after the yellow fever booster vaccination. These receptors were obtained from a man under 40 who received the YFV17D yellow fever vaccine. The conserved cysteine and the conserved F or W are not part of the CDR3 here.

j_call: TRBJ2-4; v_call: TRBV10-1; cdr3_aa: ASSERWNSKNIQY
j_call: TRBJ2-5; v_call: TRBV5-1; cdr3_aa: ASSLGLAGVIETQY
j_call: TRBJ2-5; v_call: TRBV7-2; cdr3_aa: ASSLGPGQETQY
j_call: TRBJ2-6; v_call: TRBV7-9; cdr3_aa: ASSLALGANVLT
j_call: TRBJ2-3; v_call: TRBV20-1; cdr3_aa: SAWSDTQY
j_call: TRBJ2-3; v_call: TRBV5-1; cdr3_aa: ASSPATPDTQY
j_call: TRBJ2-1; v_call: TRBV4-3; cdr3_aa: ASSKHNQAYNEQF
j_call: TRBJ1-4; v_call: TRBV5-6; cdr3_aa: ASSSQGKVDEKLF
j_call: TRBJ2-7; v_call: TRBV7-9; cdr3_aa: ASSPGTRISYEQY
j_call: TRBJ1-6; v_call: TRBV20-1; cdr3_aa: SARPRGLGSPLH
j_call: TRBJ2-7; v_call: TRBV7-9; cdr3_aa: ASSHDTGYEQY
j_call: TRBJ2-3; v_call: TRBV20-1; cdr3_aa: SASAATTDTQY
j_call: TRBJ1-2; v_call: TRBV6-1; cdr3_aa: ASSDTLGQNYGYT
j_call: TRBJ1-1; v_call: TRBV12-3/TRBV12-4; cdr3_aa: ASSLELNTEAF
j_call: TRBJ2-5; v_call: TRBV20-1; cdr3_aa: SARDRRIGTQY
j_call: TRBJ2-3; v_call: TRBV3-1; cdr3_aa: ASSSSGGGNTQY
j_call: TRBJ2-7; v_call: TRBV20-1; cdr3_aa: SARIPGRSSYEQY
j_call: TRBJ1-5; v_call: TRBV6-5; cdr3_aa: ASSYSTRGLYSNQPQH
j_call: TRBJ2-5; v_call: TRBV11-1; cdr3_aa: ASSSLIPSLRLAGETQY
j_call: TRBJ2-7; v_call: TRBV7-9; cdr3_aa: ASSLEGGTNEQY
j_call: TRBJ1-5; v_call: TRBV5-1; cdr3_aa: ASSLEEGQAQH
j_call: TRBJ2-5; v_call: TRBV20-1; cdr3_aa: SARDPGTSGSIETQY
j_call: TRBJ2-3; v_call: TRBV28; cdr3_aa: ASSFPWSSDTQY
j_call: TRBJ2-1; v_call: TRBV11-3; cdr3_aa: ASSRHRIVSYNEQF
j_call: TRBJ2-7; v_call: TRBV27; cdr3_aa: ASSPGQGAEEQY
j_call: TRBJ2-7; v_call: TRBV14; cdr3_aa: ASSQAEGGEQY
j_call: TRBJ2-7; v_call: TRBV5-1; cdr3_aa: ASSLAFSAGGSAYEQY
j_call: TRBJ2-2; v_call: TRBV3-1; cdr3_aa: ASSYGVTGELF
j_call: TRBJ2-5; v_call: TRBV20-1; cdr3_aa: SATLGGLLQETQY
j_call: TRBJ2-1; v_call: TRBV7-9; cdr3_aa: ASSSVAGAEQF
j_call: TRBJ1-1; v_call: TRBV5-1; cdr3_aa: ASSRGTGVGDTEAF
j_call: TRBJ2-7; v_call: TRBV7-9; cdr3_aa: ASSNPGQGNYEQY
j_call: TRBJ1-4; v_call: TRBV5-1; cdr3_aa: ASSLGQGNEKLF
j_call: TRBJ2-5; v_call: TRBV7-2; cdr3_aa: ASSLANQDQETQY
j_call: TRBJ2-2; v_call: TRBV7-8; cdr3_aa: ASSLVPGAGELF
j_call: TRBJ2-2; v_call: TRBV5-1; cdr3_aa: ASSPGPLNTGELF
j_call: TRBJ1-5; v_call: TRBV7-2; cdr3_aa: ASSLGGGKQPQH
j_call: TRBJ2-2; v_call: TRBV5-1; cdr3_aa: ASSWTGLGTGELF
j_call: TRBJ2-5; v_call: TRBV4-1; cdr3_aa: ASSQGLPRLAGALYQETQY
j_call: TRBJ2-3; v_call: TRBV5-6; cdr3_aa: ASSLQGGRADTQY
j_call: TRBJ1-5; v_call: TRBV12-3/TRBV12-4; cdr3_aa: ASSSGQGLNQPQH
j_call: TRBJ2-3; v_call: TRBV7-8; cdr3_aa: ASSLERADTQY
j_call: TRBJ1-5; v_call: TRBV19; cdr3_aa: ASTSGVTSNQPQH
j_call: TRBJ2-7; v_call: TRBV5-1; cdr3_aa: ASSPDRGWEQY
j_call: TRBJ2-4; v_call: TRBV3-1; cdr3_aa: ASGENLLDKNIQY
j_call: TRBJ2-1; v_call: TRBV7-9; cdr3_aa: ASRPTSGNNEQF
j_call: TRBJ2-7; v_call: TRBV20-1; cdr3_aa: SARDHLYEQY
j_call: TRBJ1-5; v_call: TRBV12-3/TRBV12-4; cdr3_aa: ASRLAAGQPQH
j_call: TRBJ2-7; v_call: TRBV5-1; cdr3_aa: ASRVAGGPYEQY
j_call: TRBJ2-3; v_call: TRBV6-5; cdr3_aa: ASRAKTSGTDTQY
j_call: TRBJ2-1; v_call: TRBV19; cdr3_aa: ASSIDPIAQF